Each of the 25 T cell receptor beta chains below was sequenced from the same sample in a study of T cell responses to AZD1222 COVID-19 vaccine. The data were produced by immunoSEQ multiplex PCR, yet TCRdb's version contains in-frame clones alone and is incomplete. The table includes about 54,000 clones, 89% detected once. The sample here was peripheral blood, taken 28 days after the second AZD1222 dose. These receptors were obtained from an adult who received the AZD1222 COVID-19 vaccine.

This clone was picked up a small number of times. This sequence joins TRBV9 and TRBJ1-3, with 7 bases aligning to TRBD1. Trimming took 0 bases from V and 4 from J; bases not matched to a gene: 4. This CDR3 is 15 amino acids long. Per the germline V gene, CDR1 is SGDLS and CDR2 is YYNGEE. CDR3 DNA: TGTGCCAGCAGCGTAGAGGGAGGGGGCGGAAACACCATATATTTT. Its protein product is CASSVEGGGGNTIYF.

This clone was detected once. The chain combines TRBV11-3 with TRBJ2-3; D is ambiguous. Trimming stripped 8 bases from V and 0 bases from J, with 12 bases between. Germline CDR1 reads SGHNT; CDR2 reads YENEEA. This CDR3 has 14 residues. CDR3 nucleotide sequence: TGTGCCAGCCTTTCGCGGATTAGCACAGATACGCAGTATTTT. Translated, it gives CASLSRISTDTQYF. Variable domain in full (rest from reference TRBV11-3 and TRBJ2-3): EAGVVQSPRYKIIEKKQPVAFWCNPISGHNTLYWYLQNLGQGPELLIRYENEEAVDDSQLPKDRFSAERLKGVDSTLKIQPAELGDSAVYLCASLSRISTDTQYFGPGTRLTVL.

This clone appeared once. The rearrangement links TRBV7-9 to TRBJ2-7; D may match TRBD1 or TRBD2 (7 bases each). Germline V gene data show CDR1 as SEHNR and CDR2 as FQNEAQ (reference sequence). V dropped 2 bases and J dropped 3 bases, with 26 bases sitting between them. This CDR3 is 19 amino acids long. Here the CDR3 DNA reads TGTGCCAGCAGCTTAAAAGTCAGGGGGTCAAGGCGGGAGCTCTACGAGCAGTACTTC. Translating gives CASSLKVRGSRRELYEQYF.

The V and J genes are TRBV7-6 and TRBJ2-5; TRBD1 is a possible D gene (6 bases). CDR3 length: 15 residues. CDR1 SGHVS and CDR2 FNYEAQ come from the germline V gene. V was pared by 5 bases and J by 4 bases, with 17 bases between. The CDR3 spells CASSIETGRGETQYF. The CDR3 DNA reads TGTGCCAGCAGCATAGAGACAGGAAGAGGAGAGACCCAGTACTTC. Based on the CDR3 plus reference TRBV7-6 and TRBJ2-5, the full variable domain is GAGVSQSPRYKVTKRGQDVALRCDPISGHVSLYWYRQALGQGPEFLTYFNYEAQQDKSGLPNDRFSAERPEGSISTLTIQRTEQRDSAMYRCASSIETGRGETQYFGPGTRLLVL.

This chain links TRBV9 with TRBJ1-2; TRBD1 might be the D (5 bases). This CDR3 region has 12 residues. Deletions cut 3 bases from V and 12 bases from J, with 15 bases between. Per the germline V gene, CDR1 is SGDLS and CDR2 is YYNGEE. The DNA for the CDR3 is TGTGCCAGCAGCGCGGGGACGGCATGGCACACCTTC. This sequence encodes CASSAGTAWHTF.

This chain uses TRBV30 with TRBJ2-7; no clear D gene. CDR3 size: 11 residues. Germline V lookup: CDR1 GTSNPN, CDR2 SVGIG (reference sequence). Trimming removed 1 base at V and 6 bases at J, with 7 bases between. CDR3 amino acids: CAWSGQSEQYF. The CDR3 region has the DNA TGTGCCTGGAGTGGCCAGAGCGAGCAGTACTTC.

In this sample, this clone turned up a few times. The rearrangement uses TRBV11-2 and TRBJ2-5; 9 bases fit TRBD1. With 7 bases clipped from V and 5 bases from J, the junction kept 8 bases outside the gene matches. The CDR3 sequence is 14 residues long. The V gene's germline CDR1 is SGHAT and CDR2 FQNNGV. CDR3 coding DNA: TGTGCCAGCACCGACAACAGGGGGCAGGAGACCCAGTACTTC. This codes for CASTDNRGQETQYF.

J is TRBJ2-3 and V is TRBV7-2, with 9 bases identical to TRBD2. CDR1 is SGHTA, CDR2 FQGNSA, per germline. The V segment lost 6 bases and the J segment 4 bases; nucleotides outside the gene matches: 11. This CDR3 comprises 16 residues. CDR3 coding DNA: TGTGCCAGCAGTGGGGCTAGCGGGATGATCGCAGATACGCAGTATTTT. It yields the protein CASSGASGMIADTQYF.

The chain employs TRBV27 and TRBJ1-1; D might be TRBD1 (5 bases). V lost 4 bases and J lost 0, with 12 bases in between. The length of the CDR3 is 15 residues. Germline loops: CDR1 MNHEY, CDR2 SMNVEV (reference sequence). The CDR3 nucleotides are TGTGCCAGCAGTTCACTACGAGGGGTGAACACTGAAGCTTTCTTT. This gives the protein CASSSLRGVNTEAFF.

V usage is TRBV4-1 and J usage is TRBJ1-2; 10 bases map to TRBD1. Unmatched junction bases numbered 9, after V lost 2 bases and J lost 3 bases. The V gene's germline CDR1 is MGHRA and CDR2 YSYEKL. This CDR3 contains 17 residues. The CDR3 protein is CASSQLVAGQGYYGYTF. The CDR3 DNA reads TGCGCCAGCAGCCAACTTGTTGCGGGACAGGGGTACTATGGCTACACCTTC.

The chain carries TRBV12-3 or TRBV12-4 and TRBJ1-2; D possibly corresponds to TRBD1 (5 bases). This CDR3 is 11 amino acids long. V shed 6 bases and J shed 6 bases, with 8 bases lying between them. DNA of the CDR3: TGTGCCAGCAGCGACAGTAATGGCTACACCTTC. It is translated as CASSDSNGYTF.

This chain links TRBV7-2 with TRBJ2-2, with TRBD2 as a possible D gene (5 bases). This CDR3 has 17 amino acids. CDR1 and CDR2 (germline): SGHTA, FQGNSA. Trimming stripped 1 base from V and 2 bases from J, with 14 bases between. CDR3: CASSLGPLAANTGELFF. Here the CDR3 DNA reads TGTGCCAGCAGCTTAGGGCCCCTAGCAGCAAACACCGGGGAGCTGTTTTTT.

The chain recombines TRBV3-1 (or the pseudogene TRBV3-2) with TRBJ2-7, with 8 bases matching TRBD1. Germline V gene sequence: CDR1 LGHDT, CDR2 YNNKEL (reference sequence). The V and J ends lost 4 bases and 3 bases, in that order; junction bases with no gene match: 5. The CDR3 has 14 residues. CDR3 loop: CASSRGTGSYEQYF. The CDR3 bases are TGTGCCAGCAGCCGGGGGACAGGAAGCTACGAGCAGTACTTC.

V usage is TRBV2 and J usage is TRBJ2-7; weak D call: TRBD2 (5 bases). V was trimmed by 4 bases and J by 1 base, leaving 8 bases between them. Per the germline V gene, CDR1 is SNHLY and CDR2 is FYNNEI. The CDR3 length is 13 residues. DNA of the CDR3: TGTGCCAGCAGTGGGAGACTATCCTACGAGCAGTACTTC. Protein: CASSGRLSYEQYF.

The chain links TRBV19 to TRBJ2-3; no reliable D call. The germline gives CDR1 LNHDA, CDR2 SQIVND (reference sequence). The V gene lost 9 bases and the J gene lost 1 base, with 11 bases spanning the gap. The CDR3 consists of 13 residues. CDR3 nucleotides: TGTGCCAGCGGGTTATCTGGCACAGATACGCAGTATTTT. Protein sequence: CASGLSGTDTQYF.

The rearrangement uses TRBV5-1 and TRBJ2-7; D call uncertain. The CDR3 covers 13 residues. Per the germline V gene, CDR1 is SGHRS and CDR2 is YFSETQ. The V end was cut by 0 bases, the J end by 6 bases, with 10 bases between. CDR3 sequence reads: CASSLGPLAEQYF. As DNA, the CDR3 is TGCGCCAGCAGCTTGGGACCCCTCGCCGAGCAGTACTTC.

This sequence joins TRBV27 and TRBJ2-7; TRBD2 matches at 11 bases. The CDR3 has 15 residues. Germline values: CDR1 MNHEY, CDR2 SMNVEV (reference sequence). The J segment lost 9 bases and the V segment lost 4 bases, leaving 11 bases of the junction unmatched. CDR3 DNA sequence: TGTGCCAGCAGTTCCCCTCTAGCGGGAGGTAGCGCGCAGTACTTC. It specifies CASSSPLAGGSAQYF.

V and J are TRBV11-2 and TRBJ2-7, with 8 bases matching TRBD2. Germline CDR1 SGHAT, CDR2 FQNNGV. With 3 bases clipped from V and 3 bases from J, the junction kept 7 bases outside the gene matches. CDR3 size: 15 residues. CDR3 DNA sequence: TGTGCCAGCAGCTTCGAGCGGGAGAAGAGCTACGAGCAGTACTTC. Its protein product is CASSFEREKSYEQYF.

J is TRBJ1-5 and V is TRBV19; unclear D gene. This CDR3 has 13 residues. The germline V gene encodes CDR1 LNHDA and CDR2 SQIVND (reference sequence). The V and J ends lost 4 bases and 4 bases respectively, with 8 bases between them. CDR3 sequence reads: CASSTQANQPQHF. CDR3 coding DNA: TGTGCCAGTAGTACCCAGGCTAATCAGCCCCAGCATTTT.

The rearrangement joins TRBV2 to TRBJ1-2; TRBD1 matches 7 bases. This CDR3 spans 15 amino acids. Germline loops: CDR1 SNHLY, CDR2 FYNNEI. With 3 bases clipped from V and 0 bases from J, the junction kept 4 bases outside the gene matches. The CDR3 bases are TGTGCCAGCAGTGAGTTTGGGACAGCTAACTATGGCTACACCTTC. Residues: CASSEFGTANYGYTF.

This chain uses TRBV28 with TRBJ2-5; either TRBD1 or TRBD2 may fit D (5 bases each). With 7 bases removed from V and 14 bases from J, the gap between germline ends came to 20 bases. The CDR3 contains 12 residues. CDR1 is MDHEN and CDR2 is SYDVKM in the germline V gene. Here the CDR3 DNA reads TGTGCCAGCACTGGGGGTCGGCTCCAGATTTACTTC. This translates into CASTGGRLQIYF.

The rearrangement uses TRBV11-2 and TRBJ2-7; no reliable D call. There are 11 residues in the CDR3. Germline lookup yields CDR1 SGHAT and CDR2 FQNNGV. The V and J ends lost 5 bases and 3 bases respectively, with 5 bases between them. CDR3 amino acids: CASSANYEQYF. As DNA, the CDR3 is TGTGCCAGCAGCGCCAACTACGAGCAGTACTTC. The whole variable domain, remainder taken from reference TRBV11-2 and TRBJ2-7, is EAGVAQSPRYKIIEKRQSVAFWCNPISGHATLYWYQQILGQGPKLLIQFQNNGVVDDSQLPKDRFSAERLKGVDSTLKIQPAKLEDSAVYLCASSANYEQYFGPGTRLTVT.

The chain recombines TRBV12-3 or TRBV12-4 with TRBJ2-3; the D is unclear. V was clipped by 3 bases and J by 6 bases, with 10 bases between them. The CDR3 consists of 13 residues. CDR3 coding DNA: TGTGCCAGCAGTTTGAGGTCAGCGGATACGCAGTATTTT. Protein: CASSLRSADTQYF.

This chain uses TRBV28 with TRBJ1-1; 7 nucleotides line up with TRBD1. Trimming removed 3 bases from V and 1 base from J; junction bases left unmatched: 2. This CDR3 contains 14 residues. Germline CDR1 is MDHEN and CDR2 is SYDVKM. The CDR3 sequence: CASSFWDRNTEAFF. The CDR3 region has the DNA TGTGCCAGCAGTTTTTGGGACAGGAACACTGAAGCTTTCTTT.

The chain combines TRBV2 with TRBJ1-4; 9 positions match TRBD1. Germline trimming cut 5 bases from V and 8 bases from J; bases unmatched to any gene: 6. The CDR3 contains 14 residues. CDR1 is SNHLY and CDR2 is FYNNEI in the germline V gene. CDR3 in DNA: TGTGCCAGCAGTCGGACAGGGGACCGGGAAAAACTGTTTTTT. Translation: CASSRTGDREKLFF.